Below, 3 T cell receptor beta chains from the same sample are listed, as sequenced in a study of shared clonotypes between healthy human individuals. Generated by immunoSEQ multiplex PCR, the TCRdb table keeps only in-frame clones and is missing some. Among roughly 2,500,000 clones listed, over 85% were seen once. Sequenced input: naive CD4+ T cells from PBMCs. Subset in this sample: CD45RA+ positively selected. These TCRs come from a man aged 18 to 29 in good health. Some clones in this sample may be carry-over from other donors' samples.

The rearrangement links TRBV10-2 to TRBJ2-7; D perhaps matches TRBD2 (5 bases). Trimming shortened V by 3 bases and J by 2 bases, and 11 bases separated the two germline ends. The germline CDR1 and CDR2 sequences are WSHSY and SAAADI. The CDR3 loop spans 14 amino acids. Here the CDR3 reads CASSEAGGPYEQYF. CDR3 nucleotide sequence: TGCGCCAGCAGTGAAGCAGGCGGGCCCTACGAGCAGTACTTC.

About this clone: Within the sample, other DNA sequences also encode this same CDR3. The CDR3 loop is CASSLAGVYEQYF. CDR3 DNA: TGTGCCAGCAGCCTAGCGGGAGTCTACGAGCAGTACTTC. This chain connects TRBV28 to TRBJ2-7; the match to TRBD2 covers 10 bases. J was trimmed by 3 bases and V by 6 bases; bases with no gene match: 2. Germline V CDR1 and CDR2: MDHEN, SYDVKM. The CDR3 is made up of 13 amino acids. The complete variable domain, with remaining parts taken from reference TRBV28 and TRBJ2-7, reads DVKVTQSSRYLVKRTGEKVFLECVQDMDHENMFWYRQDPGLGLRLIYFSYDVKMKEKGDIPEGYSVSREKKERFSLILESASTNQTSMYLCASSLAGVYEQYFGPGTRLTVT.

J is TRBJ1-3 and V is TRBV5-1; the D is unclear. The CDR3 covers 16 residues. The germline V gene has CDR1 SGHRS and CDR2 YFSETQ. Trimming stripped 4 bases from V and 0 bases from J, with 14 bases between. The CDR3 reads CASSKTDGPSGNTIYF. For the CDR3, the DNA is TGCGCCAGCAGCAAAACCGACGGTCCCTCTGGAAACACCATATATTTT.